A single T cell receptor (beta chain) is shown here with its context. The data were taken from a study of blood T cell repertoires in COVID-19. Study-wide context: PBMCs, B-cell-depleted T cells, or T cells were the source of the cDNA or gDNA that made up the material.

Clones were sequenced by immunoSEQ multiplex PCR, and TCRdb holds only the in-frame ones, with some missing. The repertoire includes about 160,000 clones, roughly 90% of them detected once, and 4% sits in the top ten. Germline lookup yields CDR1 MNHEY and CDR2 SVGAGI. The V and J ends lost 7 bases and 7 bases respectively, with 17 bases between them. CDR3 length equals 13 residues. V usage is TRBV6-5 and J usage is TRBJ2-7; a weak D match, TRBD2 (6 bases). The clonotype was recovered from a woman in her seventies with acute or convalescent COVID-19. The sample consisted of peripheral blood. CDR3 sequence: CASIRQARGEQYF. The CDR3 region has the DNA TGTGCCAGCATTCGGCAGGCACGGGGGGAGCAGTACTTC.